Given below is one T cell receptor (beta chain) in context. This entry is derived from a study of blood T cell repertoires in COVID-19. V lost 6 bases, J lost 6 bases, and 16 bases lay in between. Germline values: CDR1 KGHSH, CDR2 LQKENI. CDR3 length: 14 amino acids. Generated by immunoSEQ multiplex PCR, the TCRdb table keeps only in-frame clones and is missing some. The sample holds around 130,000 clones, about four fifths seen once. Sequencing was done on a sample of peripheral blood. The receptor comes from a man in his forties or fifties with active or convalescent COVID-19. J is TRBJ2-3 and V is TRBV18, with a tentative D call TRBD2 (5 bases). The CDR3 is CASSPTVRGDTQYF. The CDR3 DNA reads as TGTGCCAGCTCCCCAACGGTGAGAGGGGATACGCAGTATTTT.